This T cell receptor (beta chain) was profiled in a study of identical twins. V lost 2 bases and J 1 base, leaving 9 bases between the germline ends. The V gene's germline CDR1 is SGHRS and CDR2 YFSETQ. CDR3 length: 15 residues. No donor was unhealthy or non-Caucasian. TCRdb processed the 5' RACE reads anew with MiXCR; each CDR3 protein has one entry. The sample includes approximately 530,000 distinct CDR3 sequences, approximately 20% seen only once; the top ten take approximately 0.52%. These sequences were also reported in another study, on yellow fever vaccine responses in identical twins.

The sequence derives from a woman younger than 35 in good health. The sequenced sample was CD4+ T cells sorted from blood. The genes are TRBV5-1 and TRBJ2-2; tentative D call: TRBD1 (5 bases). The CDR3: CASSLQEMNTGELFF. For the CDR3, the DNA is TGCGCCAGCAGCTTACAGGAGATGAACACCGGGGAGCTGTTTTTT.